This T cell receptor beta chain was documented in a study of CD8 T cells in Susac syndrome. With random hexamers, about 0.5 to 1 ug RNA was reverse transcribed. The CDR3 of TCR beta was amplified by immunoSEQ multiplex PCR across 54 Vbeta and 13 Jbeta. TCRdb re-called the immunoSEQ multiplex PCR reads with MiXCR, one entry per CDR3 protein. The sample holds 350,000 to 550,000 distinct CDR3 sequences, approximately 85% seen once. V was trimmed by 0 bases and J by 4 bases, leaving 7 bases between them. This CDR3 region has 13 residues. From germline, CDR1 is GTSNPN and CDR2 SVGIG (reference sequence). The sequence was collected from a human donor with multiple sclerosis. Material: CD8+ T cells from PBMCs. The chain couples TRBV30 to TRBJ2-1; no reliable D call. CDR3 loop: CAWSVDRYNEQFF. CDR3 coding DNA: TGTGCCTGGAGTGTTGACCGATACAATGAGCAGTTCTTC.